This is a list of T cell receptor beta chains from one sample in a study of OX40 agonist ivuxolimab in advanced cancers. TCRdb's table, derived via immunoSEQ multiplex PCR, lists solely in-frame clones and lacks some. The repertoire holds over 45,000 clones, with about four fifths as singletons. The source was CD4+ or CD8+ T cells sorted from blood, collected in a trial of the OX40 agonist ivuxolimab. The receptors derive from an adult with an advanced solid tumor such as melanoma, head and neck, liver or kidney cancer. Both conserved end residues are part of each CDR3. Fields, in order: J gene, CDR3 length, D gene, clone size, V gene, CDR3 DNA, CDR3 protein. The D gene is left open where the match is weak. Expanded clones get a size class; other rows say once, few or many, or leave the size out.

J gene: TRBJ2-5; CDR3 length: 16; D gene: .; clone size: .; V gene: TRBV30; CDR3 DNA: TGTGCCTGGAGTAAGAGGATCCGGGGGCGGCAAGAGACCCAGTACTTC; CDR3 protein: CAWSKRIRGRQETQYF
J gene: TRBJ1-2; CDR3 length: 13; D gene: .; clone size: .; V gene: TRBV15; CDR3 DNA: TGTGCCACCAGCAGACAGGAGAACTATGGCTACACCTTC; CDR3 protein: CATSRQENYGYTF
J gene: TRBJ2-2; CDR3 length: 12; D gene: .; clone size: .; V gene: TRBV6-1; CDR3 DNA: TGTGCCAGCAGACCCGTTTCAGGGGAGCTGTTTTTT; CDR3 protein: CASRPVSGELFF
J gene: TRBJ2-2; CDR3 length: 14; D gene: .; clone size: .; V gene: TRBV2; CDR3 DNA: TGTGCCAGCAGTGAATTTAAGGGAATCGGGGAGCTGTTTTTT; CDR3 protein: CASSEFKGIGELFF
J gene: TRBJ2-7; CDR3 length: 15; D gene: .; clone size: .; V gene: TRBV28; CDR3 DNA: TGTGCCAGCCGACCGGCGGGACAAGGACGCTACGAGCAGTACTTC; CDR3 protein: CASRPAGQGRYEQYF
J gene: TRBJ2-7; CDR3 length: 15; D gene: TRBD1; clone size: .; V gene: TRBV25-1; CDR3 DNA: TGTGCCAGCAGTGCGGGACAGGGGGACTTGGACGAGCAGTACTTC; CDR3 protein: CASSAGQGDLDEQYF
J gene: TRBJ2-3; CDR3 length: 17; D gene: TRBD2; clone size: .; V gene: TRBV5-1; CDR3 DNA: TGCGCCAGCAGCTTGCTAGCGGGGGGGCCATTGTCAGATACGCAGTATTTT; CDR3 protein: CASSLLAGGPLSDTQYF
J gene: TRBJ2-3; CDR3 length: 15; D gene: TRBD1; clone size: .; V gene: TRBV5-1; CDR3 DNA: TGCGCCAGCAGCTTAGAGGGGGCCGGGACAGATACGCAGTATTTT; CDR3 protein: CASSLEGAGTDTQYF
J gene: TRBJ2-1; CDR3 length: 15; D gene: TRBD1; clone size: .; V gene: TRBV19; CDR3 DNA: TGTGCCAGTAGTTTCACAGGGGCCTCCTACAATGAGCAGTTCTTC; CDR3 protein: CASSFTGASYNEQFF
J gene: TRBJ2-5; CDR3 length: 10; D gene: .; clone size: .; V gene: TRBV10-1; CDR3 DNA: TGCGCCAGTGAACAGGGAAGCCAGTACTTC; CDR3 protein: CASEQGSQYF
J gene: TRBJ2-7; CDR3 length: 15; D gene: .; clone size: .; V gene: TRBV6-5; CDR3 DNA: TGTGCCAGCAGTCCCCAGGGACAAGTCCCCTACGAGCAGTACTTC; CDR3 protein: CASSPQGQVPYEQYF
J gene: TRBJ2-7; CDR3 length: 15; D gene: TRBD2; clone size: .; V gene: TRBV28; CDR3 DNA: TGTGCCAGCAGTTTCGGCTCTAGCGGGACCTACGAGCAGTACTTC; CDR3 protein: CASSFGSSGTYEQYF
J gene: TRBJ1-2; CDR3 length: 12; D gene: .; clone size: .; V gene: TRBV28; CDR3 DNA: TGTGCCAGCAGCACAGGCGTCTGGGGCTACACCTTC; CDR3 protein: CASSTGVWGYTF
J gene: TRBJ2-7; CDR3 length: 11; D gene: .; clone size: .; V gene: TRBV20-1; CDR3 DNA: TGCAGTGCTCAGGACCACTACGAGCAGTACTTC; CDR3 protein: CSAQDHYEQYF
J gene: TRBJ1-1; CDR3 length: 14; D gene: .; clone size: once; V gene: TRBV6-1; CDR3 DNA: TGTGCCAGCAGTGGGACGGCGGGACTTGGGGTAGCTTTCTTT; CDR3 protein: CASSGTAGLGVAFF
J gene: TRBJ1-3; CDR3 length: 17; D gene: .; clone size: .; V gene: TRBV5-4; CDR3 DNA: TGTGCCAGCAGCCCAGAAGTCGGGGTTTTTTCTGGAAACACCATATATTTT; CDR3 protein: CASSPEVGVFSGNTIYF
J gene: TRBJ1-6; CDR3 length: 15; D gene: TRBD1; clone size: .; V gene: TRBV5-1; CDR3 DNA: TGCGCCAGCAGCTTAACCGGACAGGAAAATTCACCCCTCCACTTT; CDR3 protein: CASSLTGQENSPLHF
J gene: TRBJ2-7; CDR3 length: 17; D gene: .; clone size: .; V gene: TRBV27; CDR3 DNA: TGTGCCAGCAGTTTACATTCCAGGGTTGGTCTACTACGGGAGCAGTACTTC; CDR3 protein: CASSLHSRVGLLREQYF
J gene: TRBJ2-3; CDR3 length: 14; D gene: .; clone size: few; V gene: TRBV29-1; CDR3 DNA: TGCAGCGTTGAAGATACCTCGGGCACAGATACGCAGTATTTT; CDR3 protein: CSVEDTSGTDTQYF
J gene: TRBJ2-2; CDR3 length: 16; D gene: .; clone size: .; V gene: TRBV6-6; CDR3 DNA: TGTGCCAGCAGTTACTCGCGGGCGACTGACACCGGGGAGCTGTTTTTT; CDR3 protein: CASSYSRATDTGELFF